These 7 T cell receptor beta chains were sequenced from one sample in a study of beta chain features in type 1 diabetes. The study reverse transcribed the entire isolated RNA, so it sequenced expressed TCRB transcripts. Only in-frame clones appear in the TCRdb table, and some are missing; sequencing was by immunoSEQ multiplex PCR. Among some 360,000 clones listed, roughly a fifth were seen once. The specimen was naive CD4+ T cells from blood. Receptors were obtained from a woman younger than 35 in good health.

The CDR3 here is CASSVAEEGRISKQYF. The CDR3 coding sequence is TGTGCCAGCAGCGTAGCTGAGGAGGGCCGTATATCGAAGCAGTACTTC. This chain links TRBV9 with TRBJ2-7, with D possibly TRBD2 on 6 matching bases. Germline CDR1 reads SGDLS; CDR2 reads YYNGEE. The length of the CDR3 is 16 residues. V was cut by 0 bases and J by 8 bases, with 21 bases left in between.

The chain carries TRBV5-6 and TRBJ2-1, with 9 nucleotides matching TRBD2. V lost 4 bases and J lost 4; bases outside the gene matches: 9. The V gene's germline CDR1 is SGHDT and CDR2 YYEEEE. This CDR3 contains 16 residues. The CDR3 loop reads CASSTYGTSSYNEQFF. CDR3 in DNA: TGTGCCAGCAGCACCTATGGGACTAGCAGTTACAATGAGCAGTTCTTC.

This clone came up a few times. The J gene is TRBJ2-4, the V gene TRBV9, with 9 bases fitting TRBD1. The CDR3 consists of 15 residues. Germline V CDR1 and CDR2: SGDLS, YYNGEE. Unmatched junction bases numbered 2, after V lost 0 bases and J lost 4 bases. The CDR3 region has the DNA TGTGCCAGCAGCGTAGGGACAGGGGTAAAAAACATTCAGTACTTC. This encodes CASSVGTGVKNIQYF.

The chain has TRBV6-5 and TRBJ1-1, with unresolved D. The germline V gene encodes CDR1 MNHEY and CDR2 SVGAGI. V lost 5 bases to trimming and J lost 7 bases, with 14 bases between them. The CDR3 has 13 residues. The CDR3 region has the DNA TGTGCCAGCAGTCAGCCCGGCGGTGGTGAAGCTTTCTTT. Amino acids: CASSQPGGGEAFF.

V and J are TRBV4-2 and TRBJ2-1, with a possible D match to TRBD2 (5 bases). Looked up from germline, CDR1 is LGHNA and CDR2 is YNFKEQ. The CDR3 extends over 16 amino acids. The germline V and J ends were trimmed by 4 bases and 6 bases, with 19 bases remaining between them. The CDR3 nucleotides are TGTGCCAGCAGCCGCGCAGGAGTCTTTCGGGGCAATGAGCAGTTCTTC. Protein sequence: CASSRAGVFRGNEQFF.

This clone was detected a few times. The chain recombines TRBV2 with TRBJ1-5; D is uncertain. Per germline, CDR1 SNHLY and CDR2 FYNNEI. CDR3 length: 14 residues. Trimming removed 4 bases at V and 3 bases at J, with 10 bases between. The DNA of the CDR3 is TGTGCCAGCAGTGGTGGTACTCCCAATCAGCCCCAGCATTTT. Protein: CASSGGTPNQPQHF.

This clone was recorded a few times. This sequence joins TRBV18 and TRBJ2-1; no reliable D call. The CDR3 contains 12 residues. The germline CDR1 and CDR2 sequences are KGHSH and LQKENI. Trimming left V 6 bases short and J 5 bases short, with 8 bases between. CDR3 sequence reads: CASSPLDNEQFF. The CDR3 DNA reads TGTGCCAGCTCCCCCCTCGACAATGAGCAGTTCTTC.